These 11 T cell receptor beta chains came from one sample sequenced in a study of response to subunit inactivated influenza vaccine. TCRdb re-analysed the RT-PCR reads in MiXCR, keeping a single row per CDR3 protein. Among roughly 630,000 distinct CDR3 sequences listed, less than 15% were seen once. The sample consisted of PBMCs from blood, taken 14 to 15 days before vaccination. Receptor source: a man in his fifties who received an inactivated influenza vaccine.

The V gene is TRBV7-9, the J gene TRBJ2-7; 9 bases map to TRBD1. The CDR3 sequence is 14 residues long. Germline V CDR1 and CDR2: SEHNR, FQNEAQ (reference sequence). V gave up 5 bases and J gave up 2 bases; unmatched junction bases: 4. The CDR3 reads CASSTWDRAYEQYF. DNA for the CDR3: TGTGCCAGCAGCACTTGGGACAGGGCCTACGAGCAGTACTTC. Looking up the rest from reference TRBV7-9 and TRBJ2-7 gives the full variable domain: DTGVSQNPRHKITKRGQNVTFRCDPISEHNRLYWYRQTLGQGPEFLTYFQNEAQLEKSRLLSDRFSAERPKGSFSTLEIQRTEQGDSAMYLCASSTWDRAYEQYFGPGTRLTVT.

This clonotype was detected a few times. This chain uses TRBV20-1 with TRBJ1-5, with D possibly matching TRBD1 (6 bases). Germline values: CDR1 DFQATT, CDR2 SNEGSKA (reference sequence). Trimming pared 4 bases from V and 5 bases from J, leaving 12 bases between. CDR3 length: 13 residues. CDR3 in amino acids: CSAIQGSDQPQHF. The DNA for the CDR3 is TGCAGTGCTATACAGGGAAGCGATCAGCCCCAGCATTTT.

V usage is TRBV3-1 and J usage is TRBJ2-3; D is undetermined. The V end lost 4 bases, the J end lost 9 bases, and 14 bases lay between the germline ends. The V gene's germline CDR1 is LGHDT and CDR2 YNNKEL (reference sequence). The CDR3 totals 13 residues. The CDR3 is CASSPGSPGTQYF. The CDR3 bases are TGTGCCAGCAGCCCCGGGTCCCCTGGGACGCAGTATTTT.

In this sample, this clonotype turned up many times. The chain employs TRBV27 and TRBJ2-7, with 12 positions matching TRBD2. CDR3 length: 15 amino acids. Germline loops: CDR1 MNHEY, CDR2 SMNVEV (reference sequence). With 5 bases clipped from V and 3 bases from J, the junction kept 5 bases outside the gene matches. This CDR3 reads CASSPGTSGYYEQYF. Here the CDR3 DNA reads TGTGCCAGCAGTCCCGGGACTAGCGGGTACTACGAGCAGTACTTC.

This chain uses TRBV20-1 with TRBJ1-6; TRBD1 matches 8 bases. The ends lost 3 bases at V and 7 bases at J; junction bases unmatched: 14. CDR1 and CDR2 from the germline V gene are DFQATT and SNEGSKA (reference sequence). This CDR3 is 17 amino acids long. DNA for the CDR3: TGCAGTGCTAGGGCGAGCCAGGGGGCTATTCGGAATTCACCCCTCCACTTT. It specifies CSARASQGAIRNSPLHF.

Only a few counts were recorded for this clonotype. The gene calls are TRBV6-2 or TRBV6-3 and TRBJ2-1; 8 bases are shared with TRBD1. Germline values: CDR1 MNHEY, CDR2 SVGEGT. The CDR3 sequence is 15 residues long. With 1 base clipped from V and 6 bases from J, the junction kept 5 bases outside the gene matches. The chain's CDR3 is CASSYFWTGSNEQFF. As DNA, the CDR3 is TGTGCCAGCAGTTACTTTTGGACAGGGAGCAATGAGCAGTTCTTC.

V and J are TRBV7-2 and TRBJ1-6, with D unclear. Looked up from germline, CDR1 is SGHTA and CDR2 is FQGNSA. This CDR3 is 13 amino acids long. V shed 6 bases and J shed 9 bases, with 12 bases lying between them. The CDR3 DNA follows: TGTGCCAGCAGGGGTCCCGCGGGTTCACCCCTCCACTTT. It encodes CASRGPAGSPLHF.

The V and J genes are TRBV6-1 and TRBJ1-3; D is undetermined. CDR1 MNHNS and CDR2 SASEGT come from the germline V gene. The CDR3 spans 16 residues. The germline V and J ends were trimmed by 6 bases and 0 bases, with 15 bases remaining between them. CDR3 protein: CASSGLGGNSGNTIYF. DNA of the CDR3: TGTGCCAGCAGCGGGCTGGGAGGCAACTCTGGAAACACCATATATTTT.

The CDR3 DNA sequence: TGTGCCAGCAGCCCTCGGGACAGGGTAAGCAATGAGCAGTTCTTC. Its protein product is CASSPRDRVSNEQFF. V and J are TRBV12-3 or TRBV12-4 and TRBJ2-1, with 9 positions matching TRBD1. This CDR3 contains 15 residues. With V trimmed by 6 bases and J by 6 bases, 9 bases remained unmatched.

The V call is TRBV20-1, the J call TRBJ2-1; possible D gene TRBD1, 6 bases. The germline V gene has CDR1 DFQATT and CDR2 SNEGSKA (reference sequence). The CDR3 contains 12 residues. V was cut by 6 bases and J by 6 bases, with 12 bases left in between. The CDR3 reads CSATGWGNEQFF. CDR3 coding DNA: TGCAGTGCAACAGGGTGGGGCAATGAGCAGTTCTTC.

The chain carries TRBV20-1 and TRBJ2-3; 10 nucleotides agree with TRBD2. Trimming at V came to 2 bases and at J to 2 bases, leaving 7 bases not matched to a gene. In germline, CDR1 is DFQATT, CDR2 SNEGSKA (reference sequence). This CDR3 region has 16 residues. The CDR3 DNA reads TGCAGTGCTAGAATGCTAGCGGGGGACCCCACAGATACGCAGTATTTT. It yields the protein CSARMLAGDPTDTQYF.